The T cell receptor beta chain described here comes from a study of monozygotic twins with inflammatory bowel disease. This CDR3 spans 14 amino acids. CDR1 SEHNR and CDR2 FQNEAQ come from the germline V gene (reference sequence). UMIs were attached via template switching, each with a 6-nucleotide sample barcode. Each CDR3 protein gets one entry in TCRdb, which reprocessed the 5' RACE reads and gives no DNA. The table lists about 450,000 distinct CDR3 sequences. The TCR comes from a human donor with ulcerative colitis or Crohn's disease, or a healthy co-twin of an affected twin (not recorded which). The chain has TRBV7-9 and TRBJ2-7; the D call from TCRdb, TRBD1, cannot be confirmed without DNA. Sequencing was performed on blood. The CDR3 here is CASSPRQGKNEQYF.